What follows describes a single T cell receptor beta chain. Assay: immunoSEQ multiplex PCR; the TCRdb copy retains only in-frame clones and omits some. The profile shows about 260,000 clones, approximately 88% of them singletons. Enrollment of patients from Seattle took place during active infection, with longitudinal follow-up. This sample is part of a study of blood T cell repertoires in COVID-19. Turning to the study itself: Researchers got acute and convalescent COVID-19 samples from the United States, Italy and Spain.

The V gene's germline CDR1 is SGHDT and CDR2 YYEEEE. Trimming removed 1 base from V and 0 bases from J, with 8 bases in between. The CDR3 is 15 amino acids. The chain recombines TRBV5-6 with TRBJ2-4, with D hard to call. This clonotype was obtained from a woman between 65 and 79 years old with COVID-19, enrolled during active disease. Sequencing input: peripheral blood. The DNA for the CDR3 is TGTGCCAGCAGCTTGAATCTCCTAGCCAAAAACATTCAGTACTTC. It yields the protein CASSLNLLAKNIQYF.